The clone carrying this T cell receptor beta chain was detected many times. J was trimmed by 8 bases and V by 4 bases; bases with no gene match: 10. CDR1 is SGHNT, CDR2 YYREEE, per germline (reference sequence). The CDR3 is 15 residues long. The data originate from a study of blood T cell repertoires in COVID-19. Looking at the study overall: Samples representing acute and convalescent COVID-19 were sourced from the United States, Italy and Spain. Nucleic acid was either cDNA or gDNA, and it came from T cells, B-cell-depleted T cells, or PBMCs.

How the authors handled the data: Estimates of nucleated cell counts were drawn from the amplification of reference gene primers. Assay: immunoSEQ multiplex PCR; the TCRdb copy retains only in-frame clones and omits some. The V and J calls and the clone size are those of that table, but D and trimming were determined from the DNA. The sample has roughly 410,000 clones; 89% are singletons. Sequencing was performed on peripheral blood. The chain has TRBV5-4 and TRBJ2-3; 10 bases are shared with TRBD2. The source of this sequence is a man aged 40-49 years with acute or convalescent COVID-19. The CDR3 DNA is TGTGCCAGCAGCCCCAGGGCAGCGGGGGGGCGTACGCAGTATTTT. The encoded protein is CASSPRAAGGRTQYF. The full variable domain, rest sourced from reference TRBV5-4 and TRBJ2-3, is ETGVTQSPTHLIKTRGQQVTLRCSSQSGHNTVSWYQQALGQGPQFIFQYYREEENGRGNFPPRFSGLQFPNYSSELNVNALELDDSALYLCASSPRAAGGRTQYFGPGTRLTVL.